This T cell receptor beta chain was captured in a study of T-cell memory formation after mild COVID-19. A note on this clonotype: Its specificity is not known.

The 5'RACE method, run with constant-segment primers, produced TCR alpha and TCR beta cDNA libraries (carrying sample barcodes and UMIs). A single record per CDR3 protein comes from TCRdb applying MiXCR to the 5' RACE reads. The sample consists of about 560,000 distinct CDR3 sequences, approximately 21% of them appearing once. Study findings and constraints: Day 15 to 85 contracting clones showed balanced CD4/CD8; later expanders leaned CD4+.

This TCR was sampled from an adult woman who had mild COVID-19 (a few samples of this study predate the infection). Cell type and time point are not known. Sequencing was done on a sample of PBMCs or a T cell subset sorted from them (not recorded which).

CDR3 amino acids: CASSGTGTGSYGYTF. The CDR3 region has the DNA TGTGCCAGCAGTGGCACCGGGACAGGATCCTATGGCTACACCTTC. The V call is TRBV6-5, the J call TRBJ1-2; 8 bases are a match to TRBD1. The CDR3 has 15 residues. The trim removed 5 bases at V and 4 bases at J, leaving 9 bases unmatched. Germline lookup yields CDR1 MNHEY and CDR2 SVGAGI.